This entry describes one TCR beta chain. The target antigen is unknown. Using around 180 ng DNA, 30,000 or so T cell genomes, the sorted-subset replicate PCRs were run. The protocol was immunoSEQ multiplex PCR, while the TCRdb copy is restricted to in-frame clones and leaves out a portion. Of 1.4 million to 1.5 million clones listed, more than 95% are singletons. The data derive from a study of shared clonotypes between healthy human individuals. As for the study in general: Contributing individuals were a couple of females and a few males aged 18 to 49.

Study-wide findings and caveats: In having few donors, the study represented limited genetic and exposure-history diversity.

Germline values: CDR1 LNHNV, CDR2 YYDKDF (reference sequence). The ends lost 2 bases at V and 8 bases at J; junction bases unmatched: 5. This CDR3 is 15 amino acids long. J is TRBJ2-1 and V is TRBV15, with 11 bases identical to TRBD2. The TCR comes from a man younger than 45 in good health. The sequenced material came from naive CD4+ T cells sorted from blood. Noted subset: CD45RA+ positively selected. CDR3 sequence (DNA): TGTGCCACCAGCAGAAATAGCGGGAGGGACTATGAGCAGTTCTTC. This sequence encodes CATSRNSGRDYEQFF.